This is a list of T cell receptor beta chains from one sample in a study of T cell responses to AZD1222 COVID-19 vaccine. Produced via immunoSEQ multiplex PCR; TCRdb's table is partial and in-frame only. The sample contains 80,000 to 100,000 clones, 80% to 90% of which appear only once. The specimen was peripheral blood, collected 28 days after the second AZD1222 dose. These TCRs come from an adult who received the AZD1222 COVID-19 vaccine. CDR3s include the opening cysteine and the closing phenylalanine or tryptophan. D genes are given only for firm matches. Size is omitted from some rows. Given values are once, few, many or a class for expanded clones.

abundance: .
j_gene: TRBJ1-5
v_gene: TRBV6-2/TRBV6-3
d_gene: TRBD1
CDR3nt: TGTGCCAGCAGTTACCCGGGACAGCTAGTTAGCAATCAGCCCCAGCATTTT
CDR3aa: CASSYPGQLVSNQPQHF

abundance: .
j_gene: TRBJ2-1
v_gene: TRBV9
d_gene: TRBD2
CDR3nt: TGTGCCAGCAGCGTAGCTTTAGGCGGGGGGGCGTACAATGAGCAGTTCTTC
CDR3aa: CASSVALGGGAYNEQFF

abundance: .
j_gene: TRBJ1-1
v_gene: TRBV6-5
d_gene: .
CDR3nt: TGTGCCAGCACCGGACAGATAAACACTGAAGCTTTCTTT
CDR3aa: CASTGQINTEAFF

abundance: .
j_gene: TRBJ1-5
v_gene: TRBV18
d_gene: .
CDR3nt: TGTGCCAGCTCACCCCGAGGTGGGGCTGAACAGCCCCAGCATTTT
CDR3aa: CASSPRGGAEQPQHF

abundance: .
j_gene: TRBJ1-3
v_gene: TRBV3-1/TRBV3-2
d_gene: .
CDR3nt: TGTGCCAGCAGCCAAGTAAGCTCTGGAAACACCATATATTTT
CDR3aa: CASSQVSSGNTIYF

abundance: .
j_gene: TRBJ1-4
v_gene: TRBV5-1
d_gene: .
CDR3nt: TGCGCCAGCAGGACAGCAACTAATGAAAAACTGTTTTTT
CDR3aa: CASRTATNEKLFF

abundance: .
j_gene: TRBJ1-3
v_gene: TRBV30
d_gene: TRBD1
CDR3nt: TGTGCCTGGAGGAGGGACAGTGGAAACACCATATATTTT
CDR3aa: CAWRRDSGNTIYF

abundance: .
j_gene: TRBJ2-1
v_gene: TRBV5-6
d_gene: TRBD2
CDR3nt: TGTGCCAGCAGCTACCTAGCGGGAGGGCCGGGTACAGATGAGCAGTTCTTC
CDR3aa: CASSYLAGGPGTDEQFF

abundance: .
j_gene: TRBJ1-3
v_gene: TRBV6-1
d_gene: .
CDR3nt: TGTGCCAGCAGTGAGAGACCCGGAGCGTGGACCATATATTTT
CDR3aa: CASSERPGAWTIYF

abundance: .
j_gene: TRBJ2-4
v_gene: TRBV5-1
d_gene: .
CDR3nt: TGCGCCAGCAGCTTGGAAGAAGGGGGTAGAGACATTCAGTACTTC
CDR3aa: CASSLEEGGRDIQYF

abundance: few
j_gene: TRBJ1-6
v_gene: TRBV18
d_gene: .
CDR3nt: TGTGCCAGCTCTCTCGGGACAAGTCAGGAGTATTCACCCCTCCACTTT
CDR3aa: CASSLGTSQEYSPLHF

abundance: .
j_gene: TRBJ1-3
v_gene: TRBV5-1
d_gene: .
CDR3nt: TGCGCCAGCAGCCCTGGGGCAGCCGCCTCTGGAAACACCATATATTTT
CDR3aa: CASSPGAAASGNTIYF

abundance: .
j_gene: TRBJ2-1
v_gene: TRBV7-9
d_gene: TRBD2
CDR3nt: TGTGCCAGCAGCTTAGCGGAGCGGGAGAGCGATGAGCAGTTCTTC
CDR3aa: CASSLAERESDEQFF

abundance: few
j_gene: TRBJ1-1
v_gene: TRBV5-1
d_gene: .
CDR3nt: TGCGCCAGCAGCCGATCATCCGCCCAATCGAACACTGAAGCTTTCTTT
CDR3aa: CASSRSSAQSNTEAFF

abundance: .
j_gene: TRBJ2-5
v_gene: TRBV2
d_gene: TRBD2
CDR3nt: TGTGCCAGCAGCGGGGGACTAGCGGAGCAAGAGACCCAGTACTTC
CDR3aa: CASSGGLAEQETQYF

abundance: once
j_gene: TRBJ2-2
v_gene: TRBV30
d_gene: TRBD1
CDR3nt: TGTGCCTCGGACCGGGACAGGAACACCGGGGAGCTGTTTTTT
CDR3aa: CASDRDRNTGELFF

abundance: once
j_gene: TRBJ1-6
v_gene: TRBV3-1/TRBV3-2
d_gene: .
CDR3nt: TGTGCCAGCAGCCTTCTTCAGGGACGGCTTAATTCACCCCTCCACTTT
CDR3aa: CASSLLQGRLNSPLHF

abundance: .
j_gene: TRBJ2-7
v_gene: TRBV5-1
d_gene: TRBD2
CDR3nt: TGCGCCACCAGGAAAGCTGGGAGCGGGAGGACGGCGGACGAGCAGTACTTC
CDR3aa: CATRKAGSGRTADEQYF

abundance: .
j_gene: TRBJ2-1
v_gene: TRBV2
d_gene: .
CDR3nt: TGTGCCAGCAGTGAGCGGAGATCTGAGCAGTTCTTC
CDR3aa: CASSERRSEQFF

abundance: .
j_gene: TRBJ2-2
v_gene: TRBV5-6
d_gene: TRBD2
CDR3nt: TGTGCCAGCAGCTTAGGACTAGCGGGGTCCGGGGAGCTGTTTTTT
CDR3aa: CASSLGLAGSGELFF

abundance: .
j_gene: TRBJ1-1
v_gene: TRBV5-4
d_gene: TRBD1
CDR3nt: TGTGCCAGCAGCTTTCAAGACAGGGGCCCTGAAGCTTTCTTT
CDR3aa: CASSFQDRGPEAFF

abundance: .
j_gene: TRBJ1-4
v_gene: TRBV5-4
d_gene: .
CDR3nt: TGTGCCAGCAGCATGGGGACAATTTATACGGCTAATGAAAAACTGTTTTTT
CDR3aa: CASSMGTIYTANEKLFF

abundance: .
j_gene: TRBJ2-5
v_gene: TRBV30
d_gene: TRBD1
CDR3nt: TGTGCCGGGGACAGGGGGATAGAGACCCAGTACTTC
CDR3aa: CAGDRGIETQYF

abundance: .
j_gene: TRBJ2-3
v_gene: TRBV5-4
d_gene: TRBD1
CDR3nt: TGTGCCAGCAGCCGGGGACAGGGAAGGAGTACAGATACGCAGTATTTT
CDR3aa: CASSRGQGRSTDTQYF

abundance: .
j_gene: TRBJ1-2
v_gene: TRBV18
d_gene: TRBD1
CDR3nt: TGTGCCAGCTCACCGGACAGGGCCTATGGCTACACCTTC
CDR3aa: CASSPDRAYGYTF

abundance: .
j_gene: TRBJ1-5
v_gene: TRBV30
d_gene: .
CDR3nt: TGTGCCTGGAGTGGGACGGACGACAATCAGCCCCAGCATTTT
CDR3aa: CAWSGTDDNQPQHF

abundance: .
j_gene: TRBJ1-3
v_gene: TRBV11-3
d_gene: .
CDR3nt: TGTGCCAGCAGCGCCGATCCCTCTGGAAACACCATATATTTT
CDR3aa: CASSADPSGNTIYF

abundance: .
j_gene: TRBJ1-6
v_gene: TRBV5-1
d_gene: .
CDR3nt: TGCGCCAGCAGCTTGATGGCTTATTCACCCCTCCACTTT
CDR3aa: CASSLMAYSPLHF

abundance: .
j_gene: TRBJ1-3
v_gene: TRBV10-3
d_gene: .
CDR3nt: TGTGCCATCAGTCAACCAGCTTCTGGAAACACCATATATTTT
CDR3aa: CAISQPASGNTIYF

abundance: .
j_gene: TRBJ1-1
v_gene: TRBV18
d_gene: TRBD1
CDR3nt: TGTGCCAGCTCACCAGGGACAGGGGGCCTGAACACTGAAGCTTTCTTT
CDR3aa: CASSPGTGGLNTEAFF

abundance: .
j_gene: TRBJ1-1
v_gene: TRBV6-2/TRBV6-3
d_gene: TRBD1
CDR3nt: TGTGCCAGCAGTTACTCGATTTTCCCGGACAGGGGGCAGGGCACTGAAGCTTTCTTT
CDR3aa: CASSYSIFPDRGQGTEAFF

abundance: .
j_gene: TRBJ2-7
v_gene: TRBV5-1
d_gene: TRBD1
CDR3nt: TGCGCCAGCAGCTTTTCAGGGGGCTCCTACGAGCAGTACTTC
CDR3aa: CASSFSGGSYEQYF

abundance: .
j_gene: TRBJ2-1
v_gene: TRBV5-1
d_gene: .
CDR3nt: TGCGCCAGCAGCACAGGCTTCACCTACAATGAGCAGTTCTTC
CDR3aa: CASSTGFTYNEQFF